These 20 T cell receptor beta chains came from one sample sequenced in a study of PD-L1 blockade in urothelial cancer. Time point of the sample: pretreatment peripheral blood. Measured with immunoSEQ multiplex PCR; TCRdb has only the in-frame clones, and not every one. The sample has about 56,000 clones, 65% to 90% seen once; the top ten hold roughly 14%. This sample comprised PBMCs, obtained around atezolizumab (anti-PD-L1) treatment. The source is a man between 65 and 85 years old with urothelial cancer.

This chain connects TRBV18 to TRBJ2-7; 10 bases line up with TRBD1. CDR3 size: 13 residues. The junction had 2 bases not matched to a gene; V was cut back by 4 bases and J by 5 bases. Germline loops: CDR1 KGHSH, CDR2 LQKENI. The CDR3 DNA is TGTGCCAGCTCACAGGGGACAGGGGACGAGCAGTACTTC. Amino acid sequence: CASSQGTGDEQYF.

The chain recombines TRBV4-1 with TRBJ2-7, with 9 bases identical to TRBD2. V lost 1 base and J lost 3; bases outside the gene matches: 4. The CDR3 runs to 15 residues. Germline V gene sequence: CDR1 MGHRA, CDR2 YSYEKL. CDR3 DNA sequence: TGCGCCAGCAGCCAAGGAGGCGGGAGGGGCTACGAGCAGTACTTC. This sequence encodes CASSQGGGRGYEQYF.

This chain links TRBV2 with TRBJ1-1; D uncertain. Germline assignment: CDR1 SNHLY and CDR2 FYNNEI. V shed 4 bases and J shed 0 bases, with 6 bases lying between them. The length of the CDR3 is 13 residues. As DNA, the CDR3 is TGTGCCAGCAGTGTGAACTTGAACACTGAAGCTTTCTTT. This translates into CASSVNLNTEAFF.

The rearrangement joins TRBV7-8 to TRBJ2-7; TRBD2 matches at 13 bases. This CDR3 spans 19 amino acids. The V gene's germline CDR1 is SGHVS and CDR2 FQNEAQ. The ends lost 4 bases at V and 3 bases at J; junction bases unmatched: 15. In DNA form, the CDR3 reads TGTGCCAGCAGCTCCCTAGGACTAGCGGGAGCTATCATCGGCTACGAGCAGTACTTC. Translating gives CASSSLGLAGAIIGYEQYF.

The chain is built from TRBV7-9 and TRBJ2-3; maybe TRBD2 (6 bases). The germline V and J ends were trimmed by 5 bases and 4 bases, with 13 bases remaining between them. The CDR3 extends over 14 amino acids. CDR1 is SEHNR, CDR2 FQNEAQ, per germline (reference sequence). The CDR3 nucleotides are TGTGCCAGCAGCACCGGGACTCGGGCAGATACGCAGTATTTT. This codes for CASSTGTRADTQYF.

This clone was observed a handful of times. CDR3 bases: TGTGCCAGCAGTTTAGGGGGCGAGTATGGCTACACCTTC. Translated, it gives CASSLGGEYGYTF. The rearrangement uses TRBV27 and TRBJ1-2; D might be TRBD1 (6 bases). Trimming left V 2 bases short and J 5 bases short, with 9 bases between. This CDR3 has 13 residues. Germline V gives CDR1 MNHEY, CDR2 SMNVEV (reference sequence).

The V and J genes are TRBV5-1 and TRBJ1-2, with 7 bases aligning to TRBD1. The germline CDR1 and CDR2 sequences are SGHRS and YFSETQ. Trimming took 4 bases from V and 8 from J; bases not matched to a gene: 5. The CDR3 runs to 12 residues. DNA of the CDR3: TGCGCCAGCAGCCCCGACAGGGAGGGCTACACCTTC. Translated: CASSPDREGYTF.

V gene TRBV19 combines with J gene TRBJ1-5; D possibly corresponds to TRBD1 (6 bases). This CDR3 region has 17 residues. Trimming pared 6 bases from V and 0 bases from J, leaving 18 bases between. Germline V gives CDR1 LNHDA, CDR2 SQIVND (reference sequence). The CDR3 protein is CASRARTVDYSNQPQHF. DNA for the CDR3: TGTGCCAGTAGGGCCCGGACAGTCGATTATAGCAATCAGCCCCAGCATTTT.

The chain combines TRBV27 with TRBJ1-2, with 7 bases identical to TRBD1. The CDR3 spans 14 residues. Germline trimming cut 6 bases from V and 6 bases from J; bases unmatched to any gene: 10. Germline assignment: CDR1 MNHEY and CDR2 SMNVEV (reference sequence). The CDR3 region is CASRLRGTGDGYTF. The CDR3 DNA reads TGTGCCAGCAGACTTCGGGGAACAGGGGATGGCTACACCTTC.

This chain joins TRBV27 and TRBJ2-2, with TRBD2 identical over 11 bases. This CDR3 has 19 amino acids. CDR1 MNHEY and CDR2 SMNVEV come from the germline V gene (reference sequence). With V trimmed by 2 bases and J by 0 bases, 8 bases remained unmatched. CDR3 protein: CASSLRYLAGGSNTGELFF. CDR3 DNA sequence: TGTGCCAGCAGTTTACGGTATCTAGCGGGAGGTTCGAACACCGGGGAGCTGTTTTTT.

This clone was found once. The V call is TRBV29-1, the J call TRBJ2-5; D may be TRBD2 (6 bases). Germline CDR1 is SQVTM and CDR2 is ANQGSEA. The V gene lost 7 bases and the J gene lost 3 bases, with 12 bases spanning the gap. The CDR3 is 12 amino acids. The CDR3 spells CSGMGGKETQYF. For the CDR3, the DNA is TGCAGCGGGATGGGCGGGAAAGAGACCCAGTACTTC.

The rearrangement links TRBV7-2 to TRBJ2-7; a possible D gene is TRBD2 (8 bases). V lost 3 bases, J lost 2 bases, and 14 bases lay in between. The CDR3 loop spans 15 amino acids. Germline V gene lookup returns CDR1 SGHTA and CDR2 FQGNSA. Here the CDR3 reads CASSLGLGGAYEQYF. The DNA for the CDR3 is TGTGCCAGCAGCTTGGGACTAGGGGGCGCCTACGAGCAGTACTTC.

The genes are TRBV9 and TRBJ1-1; the D gene is possibly TRBD1 (5 bases). V was cut by 4 bases and J by 1 base, with 8 bases left in between. The CDR3 runs 13 residues. Germline values: CDR1 SGDLS, CDR2 YYNGEE. As DNA, the CDR3 is TGTGCCAGCAGCATAACAGGGAACACTGAAGCTTTCTTT. As protein: CASSITGNTEAFF.

This clone was recorded once. Other DNA sequences of this sample code for an identical CDR3. The rearrangement joins TRBV29-1 to TRBJ1-5, with 7 nucleotides matching TRBD1. With 7 bases clipped from V and 4 bases from J, the junction kept 4 bases outside the gene matches. Per germline, CDR1 SQVTM and CDR2 ANQGSEA. The CDR3 runs to 12 residues. CDR3 DNA sequence: TGCAGCGCGGGACAGCCAAATCAGCCCCAGCATTTT. It encodes CSAGQPNQPQHF.

The V and J genes are TRBV7-9 and TRBJ2-5; D may be TRBD2 (5 bases). The CDR3 has 14 amino acids. Trimming shortened V by 5 bases and J by 4 bases, and 14 bases separated the two germline ends. From germline, CDR1 is SEHNR and CDR2 FQNEAQ (reference sequence). In DNA, the CDR3 is TGTGCCAGCAGCCCTAGTCCGGGATCAGAGACCCAGTACTTC. It yields the protein CASSPSPGSETQYF.

This clone was counted once. The CDR3, as DNA: TGTGCCAGCAGCGCGAGTACCGGACAGGGTAGCTACACCTTC. Its translation is CASSASTGQGSYTF. The J gene is TRBJ1-2, the V gene TRBV6-6, with TRBD1 matching 8 bases. With V trimmed by 6 bases and J by 9 bases, 12 bases remained unmatched. The length of the CDR3 is 14 residues. CDR1 and CDR2 (germline): MNHNY, SVGAGI (reference sequence).

This rearrangement joins TRBV6-5 to TRBJ2-1; D is possibly TRBD2 (5 bases). Germline V lookup: CDR1 MNHEY, CDR2 SVGAGI. The CDR3 has 13 residues. V lost 5 bases, J lost 5 bases, and 10 bases lay in between. The CDR3 spells CASSRTFNNEQFF. CDR3 nucleotides: TGTGCCAGCAGTCGGACTTTCAACAATGAGCAGTTCTTC.

V is TRBV6-1 and J is TRBJ2-7; 9 nucleotides align to TRBD1. V shed 4 bases and J 2 bases; nucleotides not matched to a gene: 6. The germline gives CDR1 MNHNS, CDR2 SASEGT. This CDR3 has 15 residues. The CDR3 DNA sequence: TGTGCCAGCAGTGCCGGGACAGGGAACCCCTACGAGCAGTACTTC. This codes for CASSAGTGNPYEQYF.

This chain uses TRBV30 with TRBJ2-1; 10 bases match TRBD2. Trimming removed 2 bases from V and 10 bases from J; junction bases left unmatched: 8. Germline V gives CDR1 GTSNPN, CDR2 SVGIG (reference sequence). The CDR3 loop spans 14 amino acids. In DNA, the CDR3 is TGTGCCTGGAGTCGGCTAGCGGGAGTAGCCGAGCAGTTCTTC. The encoded protein is CAWSRLAGVAEQFF.

The CDR3 here is CASSQESGLAVTVQYF. The DNA of the CDR3 is TGCGCCAGCAGCCAAGAGTCAGGCCTAGCGGTTACAGTGCAGTACTTC. This chain links TRBV4-1 with TRBJ2-7; TRBD2 aligns across 7 bases. With V trimmed by 0 bases and J by 9 bases, 14 bases remained unmatched. The CDR3 runs to 16 residues. The germline V gene has CDR1 MGHRA and CDR2 YSYEKL.